These T cell receptor beta chains were read from a single sample in a study of T-cell memory formation after mild COVID-19. MiXCR, applied by TCRdb to the 5' RACE reads, yields one record per CDR3 protein. The sample records some 120,000 distinct CDR3 sequences, less than 6.5% being singletons. Sequencing used PBMCs or a T cell subset sorted from them (not recorded which). Receptors originate from an adult woman who had mild COVID-19 (a few samples of this study predate the infection). Cell type and time point are not known. Both conserved end residues are part of each CDR3. Each record gives: V gene, clone size, CDR3 protein. For some rows the clone size is stated as once, few or many, or as a class when expanded; others skip it.

v_gene: TRBV7-2
abundance: .
CDR3aa: CASSPRLAGVSNEQFF

v_gene: TRBV6-6
abundance: .
CDR3aa: CASSYNPYSNQPQHF

v_gene: TRBV18
abundance: .
CDR3aa: CASSPPRSTDTQYF

v_gene: TRBV5-1
abundance: .
CDR3aa: CASRREINTEAFF

v_gene: TRBV10-3
abundance: few
CDR3aa: CAISGGQNANYGYTF

v_gene: TRBV27
abundance: many
CDR3aa: CASSLTGTGNEKLFF

v_gene: TRBV6-2/TRBV6-3
abundance: few
CDR3aa: CASSYAGTLAAQFF

v_gene: TRBV11-3
abundance: few
CDR3aa: CASSLRPSLGNTEAFF

v_gene: TRBV2
abundance: .
CDR3aa: CASKTGRTNEKLFF

v_gene: TRBV7-3
abundance: .
CDR3aa: CASSLNPGQRSNEQFF

v_gene: TRBV5-5
abundance: many
CDR3aa: CASSSGDGGSTDTQYF

v_gene: TRBV3-1
abundance: .
CDR3aa: CASSQVGGRGISYNEQFF

v_gene: TRBV12-3/TRBV12-4
abundance: few
CDR3aa: CASSSPAGRGGFTDTQYF

v_gene: TRBV7-2
abundance: .
CDR3aa: CASSLVRSTDTQYF

v_gene: TRBV6-5
abundance: many
CDR3aa: CASSIQGGEQYF

v_gene: TRBV2
abundance: .
CDR3aa: CASSYRDRGRYEQYF

v_gene: TRBV7-2
abundance: many
CDR3aa: CASSRLAGNYEQYF

v_gene: TRBV19
abundance: .
CDR3aa: CASRSGQTSNTEAFF

v_gene: TRBV12-3/TRBV12-4
abundance: many
CDR3aa: CASSRNLAGGPDTQYF

v_gene: TRBV6-5
abundance: .
CDR3aa: CASSLYRGRREKLFF

v_gene: TRBV2
abundance: many
CDR3aa: CASSESGGRDEQFF

v_gene: TRBV7-9
abundance: many
CDR3aa: CASSLARYPYEQYF

v_gene: TRBV27
abundance: many
CDR3aa: CASRAGQGSADTQYF